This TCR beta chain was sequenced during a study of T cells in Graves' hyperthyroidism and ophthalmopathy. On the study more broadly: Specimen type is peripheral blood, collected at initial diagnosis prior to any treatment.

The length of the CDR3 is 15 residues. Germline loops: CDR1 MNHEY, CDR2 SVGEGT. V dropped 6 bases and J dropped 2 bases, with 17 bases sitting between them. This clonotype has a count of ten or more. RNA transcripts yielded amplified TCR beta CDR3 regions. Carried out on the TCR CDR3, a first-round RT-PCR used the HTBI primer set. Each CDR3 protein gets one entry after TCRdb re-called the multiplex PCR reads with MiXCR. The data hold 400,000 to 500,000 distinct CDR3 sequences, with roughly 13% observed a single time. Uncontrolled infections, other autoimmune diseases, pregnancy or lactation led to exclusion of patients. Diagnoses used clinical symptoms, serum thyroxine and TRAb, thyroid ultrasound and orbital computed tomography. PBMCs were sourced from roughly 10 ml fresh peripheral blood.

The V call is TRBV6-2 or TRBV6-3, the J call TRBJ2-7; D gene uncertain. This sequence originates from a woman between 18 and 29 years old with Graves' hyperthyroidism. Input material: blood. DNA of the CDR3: TGTGCCAGCAGCTATCCCACCGACATCCCCTACGAGCAGTACTTC. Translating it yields CASSYPTDIPYEQYF.